The TCR beta chain described here comes from a study of T cell repertoires in cytomegalovirus infection. Across the whole study: Recently identified HLA-C-restricted CMV epitopes were among the peptides used. CMV infection together with matching HLA type was indicated by public TCR beta signatures.

The CDR3 extends over 14 amino acids. The V end lost 6 bases, the J end lost 7 bases, and 16 bases lay between the germline ends. Germline lookup yields CDR1 MDHEN and CDR2 SYDVKM. TCRdb redid the calling of the reads with MiXCR, one entry per CDR3 protein. The sample consists of some 220,000 distinct CDR3 sequences, approximately 38% of them appearing once. Overall study findings and caveats: CMV-specific TCR beta clonotypes restricted by HLA-C were the ones dominating the ex vivo response. Identification of carriers of CMV plus the relevant HLA was performed using cumulative public TCR beta family frequency.

With respect to this clonotype: The antigen remains undetermined.

The V call is TRBV28, the J call TRBJ1-5; weak D call: TRBD1 (6 bases). Sample: CD8+ T cells from cultured PBMCs, taken from culture after CMV antigen stimulation. The receptor was derived from a human donor in good health (CMV status not recorded). Some clones in this sample may be carry-over from other donors' samples. CDR3 DNA: TGTGCCAGCAGATCAAACAGGGAATCACAGCCCCAGCATTTT. It codes for CASRSNRESQPQHF.